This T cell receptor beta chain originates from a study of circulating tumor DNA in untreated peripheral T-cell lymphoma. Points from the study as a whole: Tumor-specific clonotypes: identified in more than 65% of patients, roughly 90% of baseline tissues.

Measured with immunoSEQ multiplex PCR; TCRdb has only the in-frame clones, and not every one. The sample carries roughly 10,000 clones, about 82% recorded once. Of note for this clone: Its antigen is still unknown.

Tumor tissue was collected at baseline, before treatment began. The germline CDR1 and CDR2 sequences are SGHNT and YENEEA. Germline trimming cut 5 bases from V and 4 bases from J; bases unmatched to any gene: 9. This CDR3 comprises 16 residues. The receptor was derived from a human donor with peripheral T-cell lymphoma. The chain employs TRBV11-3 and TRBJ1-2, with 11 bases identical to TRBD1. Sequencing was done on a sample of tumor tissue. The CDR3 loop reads CASSPGQGGRIYGYTF. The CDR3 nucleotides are TGTGCCAGCAGCCCGGGACAGGGGGGAAGGATCTATGGCTACACCTTC.